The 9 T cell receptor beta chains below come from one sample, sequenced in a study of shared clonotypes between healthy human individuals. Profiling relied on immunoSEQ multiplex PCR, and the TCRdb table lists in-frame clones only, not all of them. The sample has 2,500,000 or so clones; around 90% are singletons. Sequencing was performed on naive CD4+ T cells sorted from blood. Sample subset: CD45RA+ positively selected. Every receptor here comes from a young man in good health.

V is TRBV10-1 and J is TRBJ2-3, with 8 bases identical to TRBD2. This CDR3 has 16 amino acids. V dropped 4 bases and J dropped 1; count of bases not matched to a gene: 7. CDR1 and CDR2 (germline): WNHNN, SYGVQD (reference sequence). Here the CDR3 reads CASSVSSGSGTDTQYF. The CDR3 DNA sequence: TGCGCCAGCAGTGTCTCAAGCGGGAGCGGCACAGATACGCAGTATTTT.

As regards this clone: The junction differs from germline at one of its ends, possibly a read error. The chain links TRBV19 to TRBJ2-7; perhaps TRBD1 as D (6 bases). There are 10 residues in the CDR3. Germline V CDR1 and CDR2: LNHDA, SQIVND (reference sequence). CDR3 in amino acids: CASLIGQIVF. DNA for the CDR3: TGTGCCAGTCTTATCGGACAGATAGTTTTC.

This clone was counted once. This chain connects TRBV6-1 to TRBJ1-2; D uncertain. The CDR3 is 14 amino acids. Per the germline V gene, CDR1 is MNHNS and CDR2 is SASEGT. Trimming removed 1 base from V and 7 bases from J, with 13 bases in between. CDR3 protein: CASSEELGSAGYTF. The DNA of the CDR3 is TGTGCCAGCAGTGAAGAATTGGGGTCTGCTGGCTACACCTTC.

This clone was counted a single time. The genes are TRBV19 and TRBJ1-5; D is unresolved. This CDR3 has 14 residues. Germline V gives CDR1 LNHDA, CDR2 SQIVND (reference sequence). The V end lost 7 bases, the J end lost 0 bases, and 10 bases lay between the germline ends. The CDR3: CASNQQASNQPQHF. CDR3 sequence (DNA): TGTGCCAGTAACCAACAAGCTAGCAATCAGCCCCAGCATTTT. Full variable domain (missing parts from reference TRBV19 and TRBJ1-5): DGGITQSPKYLFRKEGQNVTLSCEQNLNHDAMYWYRQDPGQGLRLIYYSQIVNDFQKGDIAEGYSVSREKKESFPLTVTSAQKNPTAFYLCASNQQASNQPQHFGDGTRLSIL.

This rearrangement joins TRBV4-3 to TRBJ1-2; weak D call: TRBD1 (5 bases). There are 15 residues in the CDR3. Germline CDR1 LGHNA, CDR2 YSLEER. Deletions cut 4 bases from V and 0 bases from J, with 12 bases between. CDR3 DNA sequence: TGCGCCAGCAGCCGGTACCGGGACTCTAACTATGGCTACACCTTC. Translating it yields CASSRYRDSNYGYTF.

The CDR3 protein is CASSPSGLPAYEQYF. CDR3 coding DNA: TGTGCCAGCAGCCCTTCTGGACTTCCTGCCTACGAGCAGTACTTC. J is TRBJ2-7 and V is TRBV28; perhaps TRBD2 as D (5 bases). In germline, CDR1 is MDHEN, CDR2 SYDVKM. V lost 6 bases and J lost 2, with 17 bases in between. The CDR3 consists of 15 residues.

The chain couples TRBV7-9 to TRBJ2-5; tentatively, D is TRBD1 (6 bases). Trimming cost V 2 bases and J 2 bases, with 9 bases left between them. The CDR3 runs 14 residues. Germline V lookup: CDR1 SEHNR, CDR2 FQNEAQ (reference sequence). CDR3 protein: CASSLLQGQETQYF. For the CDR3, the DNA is TGTGCCAGCAGCTTACTGCAGGGGCAAGAGACCCAGTACTTC. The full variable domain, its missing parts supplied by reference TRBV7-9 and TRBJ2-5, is DTGVSQNPRHKITKRGQNVTFRCDPISEHNRLYWYRQTLGQGPEFLTYFQNEAQLEKSRLLSDRFSAERPKGSFSTLEIQRTEQGDSAMYLCASSLLQGQETQYFGPGTRLLVL.

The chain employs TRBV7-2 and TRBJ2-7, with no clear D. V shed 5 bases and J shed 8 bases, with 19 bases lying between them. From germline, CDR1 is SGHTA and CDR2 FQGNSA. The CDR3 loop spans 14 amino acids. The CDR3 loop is CASSPLGIPSQQYF. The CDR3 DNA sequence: TGTGCCAGCAGCCCCTTAGGCATTCCCTCTCAGCAGTACTTC.

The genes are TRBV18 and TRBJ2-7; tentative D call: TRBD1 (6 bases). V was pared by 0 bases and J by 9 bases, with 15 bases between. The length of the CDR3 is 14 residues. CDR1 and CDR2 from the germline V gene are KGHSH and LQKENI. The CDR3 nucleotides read TGTGCCAGCTCACCACCGGACAGCGTTTCTGTGCAGTACTTC. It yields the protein CASSPPDSVSVQYF.